What follows are 31 T cell receptor beta chains derived from one specimen sequenced in a study of neurological immune-mediated disorders. TCRdb reanalysed the 5' RACE reads using MiXCR and keeps one entry per CDR3 protein. The data show more than 45,000 distinct CDR3 sequences, approximately 3.9% seen once. Sequencing input: PBMCs. The receptors here all came from a young man with multiple sclerosis.

This clonotype came up many times. The chain recombines TRBV10-3 with TRBJ2-2; D possibly corresponds to TRBD1 (5 bases). V was cut by 6 bases and J by 3 bases, with 14 bases left in between. Germline CDR1 reads ENHRY; CDR2 reads SYGVKD. The CDR3 is 15 amino acids. CDR3 amino acids: CAISPKTAHTGELFF. As DNA, the CDR3 is TGTGCCATCAGCCCCAAGACAGCCCACACCGGGGAGCTGTTTTTT.

This chain joins TRBV18 and TRBJ1-4; possible D gene TRBD1, 6 bases. CDR1 is KGHSH and CDR2 is LQKENI in the germline V gene. The ends were cut back, 2 bases at V and 6 bases at J, with 13 bases in the middle. The CDR3 has 15 amino acids. DNA of the CDR3: TGTGCCAGCTCACCATCGACAGGCGCGGATGAAAAACTGTTTTTT. Translating it yields CASSPSTGADEKLFF.

The V and J genes are TRBV7-7 and TRBJ2-5; 9 bases agree with TRBD1. Looked up from germline, CDR1 is SSHAT and CDR2 is FNYEAQ (reference sequence). V dropped 1 base and J dropped 5; count of bases not matched to a gene: 5. The CDR3 is 15 residues long. The CDR3 DNA follows: TGTGCCAGCAGCTTAGGGACAGGGGAGTCGGAGACCCAGTACTTC. Protein product: CASSLGTGESETQYF.

This clonotype was observed many times. The V gene is TRBV20-1, the J gene TRBJ2-6; 7 bases fit TRBD1. The CDR3 sequence is 18 residues long. Per the germline V gene, CDR1 is DFQATT and CDR2 is SNEGSKA (reference sequence). V dropped 5 bases and J dropped 2; count of bases not matched to a gene: 15. For the CDR3, the DNA is TGCAGTGCTCTTTCGGACAGGTGGCTAGACGCTGGGGCCAACGTCCTGACTTTC. This sequence encodes CSALSDRWLDAGANVLTF.

This clonotype was counted many times. The chain carries TRBV3-1 and TRBJ2-3; possible D gene TRBD2, 5 bases. Germline V gene data show CDR1 as LGHDT and CDR2 as YNNKEL (reference sequence). The CDR3 contains 15 residues. The V and J ends lost 4 bases and 5 bases respectively, with 16 bases between them. CDR3 sequence reads: CASSLGLSSGDTQYF. CDR3 nucleotides: TGTGCCAGCAGCCTTGGACTTAGTTCCGGAGATACGCAGTATTTT.

This clonotype was counted ten times or more. The CDR3 loop reads CSASWSSRADTQYF. CDR3 DNA: TGCAGTGCTAGTTGGTCGTCAAGGGCAGATACGCAGTATTTT. The chain carries TRBV20-1 and TRBJ2-3; D ambiguous. The CDR3 length is 14 residues. Deletions cut 3 bases from V and 4 bases from J, with 14 bases between. CDR1 DFQATT and CDR2 SNEGSKA come from the germline V gene (reference sequence).

This clonotype was seen many times. For the CDR3, the DNA is TGTGCCAGCAGCCAATTGGTTGGGAGCAATCAGCCCCAGCATTTT. Protein product: CASSQLVGSNQPQHF. J is TRBJ1-5 and V is TRBV3-1; unclear D gene. The V end was cut by 2 bases, the J end by 1 base, with 9 bases between. Germline values: CDR1 LGHDT, CDR2 YNNKEL (reference sequence). There are 15 residues in the CDR3.

This clonotype was seen many times. This chain joins TRBV7-9 and TRBJ1-4; D not resolved. V was clipped by 5 bases and J by 5 bases, with 3 bases between them. In germline, CDR1 is SEHNR, CDR2 FQNEAQ (reference sequence). CDR3 length: 11 amino acids. CDR3 protein: CASSENEKLFF. The CDR3 DNA follows: TGTGCCAGCAGCGAGAATGAAAAACTGTTTTTT.

This clonotype has just a few counts. This rearrangement joins TRBV5-1 to TRBJ1-5; D is unresolved. The CDR3 consists of 12 residues. Germline V lookup: CDR1 SGHRS, CDR2 YFSETQ. With 0 bases removed from V and 7 bases from J, the gap between germline ends came to 5 bases. The CDR3 DNA reads as TGCGCCAGCAGCTTGGACGGACAGCCCCAGCATTTT. It specifies CASSLDGQPQHF.

In its sample, this clonotype was seen many times. The chain employs TRBV6-2 or TRBV6-3 and TRBJ1-5, with D hard to call. The V end lost 4 bases, the J end lost 5 bases, and 9 bases lay between the germline ends. There are 13 residues in the CDR3. Germline CDR1 is MNHEY and CDR2 is SVGEGT. The CDR3, as DNA: TGTGCCAGCAGTTTGGGGATCCATCAGCCCCAGCATTTT. Protein sequence: CASSLGIHQPQHF.

In this sample, this clonotype turned up a few times. Being one base from a much bigger clone, this may be a read error. The genes are TRBV24-1 and TRBJ1-2; D is ambiguous. The CDR3 sequence is 12 residues long. Trimming cost V 4 bases and J 2 bases, with 4 bases left between them. CDR1 is KGHDR and CDR2 is SFDVKD in the germline V gene. CDR3 nucleotide sequence: TGTGCCACCAGTGAAGAGAACTATGGCTACACCTTC. Translation: CATSEENYGYTF.

This clonotype was detected many times. V usage is TRBV5-1 and J usage is TRBJ1-5; D is uncertain. Germline-derived CDR1 and CDR2 are SGHRS and YFSETQ. The CDR3 extends over 14 amino acids. Trimming took off 2 bases at V and 2 bases at J, with 8 bases between the two ends. For the CDR3, the DNA is TGCGCCAGCAGCTTAGACCCAGGCAATCAGCCCCAGCATTTT. It codes for CASSLDPGNQPQHF. The entire variable domain, with the rest obtained from reference TRBV5-1 and TRBJ1-5, is as follows: KAGVTQTPRYLIKTRGQQVTLSCSPISGHRSVSWYQQTPGQGLQFLFEYFSETQRNKGNFPGRFSGRQFSNSRSEMNVSTLELGDSALYLCASSLDPGNQPQHFGDGTRLSIL.

This clonotype was counted ten times or more. V gene TRBV5-1 combines with J gene TRBJ1-1, with D tentatively TRBD1 (6 bases). Germline assignment: CDR1 SGHRS and CDR2 YFSETQ. This CDR3 comprises 15 residues. V lost 0 bases and J 0 bases, leaving 9 bases between the germline ends. The CDR3 nucleotides are TGCGCCAGCAGCTTGGGGGGGCGTATGAACACTGAAGCTTTCTTT. Translation gives CASSLGGRMNTEAFF. Full variable domain (rest looked up from reference TRBV5-1 and TRBJ1-1): KAGVTQTPRYLIKTRGQQVTLSCSPISGHRSVSWYQQTPGQGLQFLFEYFSETQRNKGNFPGRFSGRQFSNSRSEMNVSTLELGDSALYLCASSLGGRMNTEAFFGQGTRLTVV.

This clonotype was seen repeatedly, ten times or more. The chain uses TRBV4-1 and TRBJ1-1; a weak D match, TRBD1 (6 bases). V lost 4 bases and J lost 0, with 12 bases in between. This CDR3 is built from 15 residues. Germline V gene sequence: CDR1 MGHRA, CDR2 YSYEKL. CDR3 in DNA: TGCGCCAGCAGCCGAGGACAGTCCCTGAACACTGAAGCTTTCTTT. This sequence encodes CASSRGQSLNTEAFF.

This clonotype has a count of ten or more. This chain uses TRBV5-1 with TRBJ1-1; D possibly corresponds to TRBD1 (5 bases). The V gene's germline CDR1 is SGHRS and CDR2 YFSETQ. This CDR3 is built from 14 residues. Trimming left V 2 bases short and J 3 bases short, with 11 bases between. CDR3 nucleotides: TGCGCCAGCAGCTTAGGGGATGGCGACACTGAAGCTTTCTTT. This translates into CASSLGDGDTEAFF.

The table lists this clonotype with many counts. For the CDR3, the DNA is TGCAGTGCCCCGAGCGGGGGCTTCTCCCCCGGGGATACGCAGTATTTT. It yields the protein CSAPSGGFSPGDTQYF. The chain links TRBV20-1 to TRBJ2-3; 8 bases map to TRBD2. This CDR3 spans 16 amino acids. V lost 6 bases, J lost 6 bases, and 17 bases stayed unmatched. Germline values: CDR1 DFQATT, CDR2 SNEGSKA (reference sequence).

This clonotype was recorded many times. The chain combines TRBV20-1 with TRBJ2-5; D unclear. V lost 3 bases and J 2 bases, leaving 22 bases between the germline ends. The germline gives CDR1 DFQATT, CDR2 SNEGSKA (reference sequence). CDR3 length: 17 amino acids. CDR3 DNA sequence: TGCAGTGCTAGCACCCACATGGGATCCCTTGGACAAGAGACCCAGTACTTC. Protein sequence: CSASTHMGSLGQETQYF.

This clonotype was seen ten or more times. The V gene is TRBV28, the J gene TRBJ2-5, with 9 bases aligning to TRBD1. CDR3 length: 14 residues. V lost 4 bases, J lost 4 bases, and 4 bases stayed unmatched. CDR1 and CDR2 (germline): MDHEN, SYDVKM. CDR3 sequence: CASSSGTGRETQYF. Written as DNA, the CDR3 is TGTGCCAGCAGTTCCGGGACAGGGAGAGAGACCCAGTACTTC. Combining the CDR3 with reference TRBV28 and TRBJ2-5 gives the whole variable domain DVKVTQSSRYLVKRTGEKVFLECVQDMDHENMFWYRQDPGLGLRLIYFSYDVKMKEKGDIPEGYSVSREKKERFSLILESASTNQTSMYLCASSSGTGRETQYFGPGTRLLVL.

This clonotype was detected ten times or more. The V and J genes are TRBV5-1 and TRBJ2-2; D remains ambiguous. V was shortened by 1 base and J by 6 bases, with 7 bases between the two germline ends. This CDR3 has 13 residues. Per germline, CDR1 SGHRS and CDR2 YFSETQ. This CDR3 is CASSLIEAGELFF. Written as DNA, the CDR3 is TGCGCCAGCAGCTTGATAGAAGCCGGGGAGCTGTTTTTT.

This clonotype was counted many times. V is TRBV9 and J is TRBJ2-5, with 8 bases lining up with TRBD2. CDR3 length: 14 amino acids. V lost 4 bases and J lost 5; bases outside the gene matches: 7. Looked up from germline, CDR1 is SGDLS and CDR2 is YYNGEE. The DNA for the CDR3 is TGTGCCAGCAGCCGCCGGGGGGGAATTGAGACCCAGTACTTC. Its translation: CASSRRGGIETQYF.

As to this clonotype: This clone may be a read error of a much larger clone one base away. No conserved phenylalanine or tryptophan is present at the end of the CDR3, so a read error is the likely explanation. The chain employs TRBV3-1 and TRBJ1-2; no clear D gene. The CDR3 is 13 residues long. Per the germline V gene, CDR1 is LGHDT and CDR2 is YNNKEL (reference sequence). Trimming took 1 base from V and 0 from J, leaving 3 bases between them. The CDR3 sequence: CASSQVPNYGYTI. CDR3 sequence (DNA): TGTGCCAGCAGCCAAGTCCCTAACTATGGCTACACCATC.

This clonotype was observed many times. The chain employs TRBV2 and TRBJ2-5; D unclear. This CDR3 region has 14 residues. Germline CDR1 SNHLY, CDR2 FYNNEI. Trimming took off 4 bases at V and 5 bases at J, with 14 bases between the two ends. CDR3 coding DNA: TGTGCCAGCAGTGTTAGCTGGGAACCGGAGACCCAGTACTTC. Amino acid sequence: CASSVSWEPETQYF.

This clonotype was counted at least ten times. CDR3 residues: CASRRTGGKETQYF. CDR3 coding DNA: TGTGCCAGCAGGCGGACAGGGGGTAAAGAGACCCAGTACTTC. The V gene is TRBV3-1, the J gene TRBJ2-5; 10 bases line up with TRBD1. After removal of 6 bases from V and 3 bases from J, the junction contained 4 bases not matched to a gene. The CDR3 has 14 residues. Germline CDR1 LGHDT, CDR2 YNNKEL (reference sequence).

This clonotype was detected ten times or more. The chain carries TRBV7-9 and TRBJ2-7; no reliable D call. Germline V lookup: CDR1 SEHNR, CDR2 FQNEAQ (reference sequence). V was shortened by 8 bases and J by 0 bases, with 8 bases between the two germline ends. The CDR3 extends over 12 amino acids. In DNA, the CDR3 is TGTGCCAGCCTGGGCAGCTCCTACGAGCAGTACTTC. This gives the protein CASLGSSYEQYF.

This clonotype has a count of ten or more. The CDR3, as DNA: TGCAGTGCTAGACCCCCTGAGATAGGGCTAGCGGAATACAATGAGCAGTTCTTC. Translating it yields CSARPPEIGLAEYNEQFF. The rearrangement uses TRBV20-1 and TRBJ2-1, with 7 bases that match TRBD2. CDR3 length equals 18 residues. Germline CDR1 reads DFQATT; CDR2 reads SNEGSKA (reference sequence). After removal of 2 bases from V and 4 bases from J, the junction contained 17 bases not matched to a gene.

This clonotype was detected many times. DNA for the CDR3: TGTGCCAGCAGATCGACCGCCGGGGAGCTGTTTTTT. It yields the protein CASRSTAGELFF. The gene calls are TRBV6-5 and TRBJ2-2; no clear D. Per germline, CDR1 MNHEY and CDR2 SVGAGI. V was shortened by 6 bases and J by 6 bases, with 8 bases between the two germline ends. CDR3 length equals 12 residues.

This clonotype was recorded many times. J is TRBJ2-3 and V is TRBV7-7, with a weak D call TRBD2 (6 bases). Per germline, CDR1 SSHAT and CDR2 FNYEAQ (reference sequence). There are 14 residues in the CDR3. Trimming took 5 bases from V and 1 from J, leaving 10 bases between them. Here the CDR3 reads CASSAGLGTDTQYF. The CDR3 region has the DNA TGTGCCAGCAGCGCGGGATTAGGCACAGATACGCAGTATTTT.

This clonotype was counted many times. The chain links TRBV9 to TRBJ1-3; a possible D gene is TRBD1 (5 bases). The CDR3 is made up of 17 amino acids. The germline gives CDR1 SGDLS, CDR2 YYNGEE. V was pared by 0 bases and J by 0 bases, with 13 bases between. The CDR3 DNA reads TGTGCCAGCAGCGTAGGTCGTGTAGACAGCTCTGGAAACACCATATATTTT. Translated: CASSVGRVDSSGNTIYF. The variable domain in full, completed from reference TRBV9 and TRBJ1-3, reads DSGVTQTPKHLITATGQRVTLRCSPRSGDLSVYWYQQSLDQGLQFLIQYYNGEERAKGNILERFSAQQFPDLHSELNLSSLELGDSALYFCASSVGRVDSSGNTIYFGEGSWLTVV.

In its sample, this clonotype was seen many times. J is TRBJ1-2 and V is TRBV7-2, with TRBD1 matching over 7 bases. Germline V gives CDR1 SGHTA, CDR2 FQGNSA. After removal of 5 bases from V and 5 bases from J, the junction contained 5 bases not matched to a gene. CDR3 length: 13 amino acids. The DNA for the CDR3 is TGTGCCAGCAGCCCAGGGGGTGAATATGGCTACACCTTC. This sequence encodes CASSPGGEYGYTF. The full variable domain, with the rest looked up from reference TRBV7-2 and TRBJ1-2, is GAGVSQSPSNKVTEKGKDVELRCDPISGHTALYWYRQSLGQGLEFLIYFQGNSAPDKSGLPSDRFSAERTGGSVSTLTIQRTQQEDSAVYLCASSPGGEYGYTFGSGTRLTVV.

This clonotype was detected many times. This sequence joins TRBV7-9 and TRBJ1-4; 9 bases match TRBD1. This CDR3 region has 14 residues. Looked up from germline, CDR1 is SEHNR and CDR2 is FQNEAQ (reference sequence). Losses at the gene ends were 5 bases for V and 8 bases for J; bases not matched to a gene: 6. CDR3 sequence (DNA): TGTGCCAGCAGCCTACGGGACAGGGAAGAAAAACTGTTTTTT. Its protein is CASSLRDREEKLFF. Combining the CDR3 with reference TRBV7-9 and TRBJ1-4 gives the whole variable domain DTGVSQNPRHKITKRGQNVTFRCDPISEHNRLYWYRQTLGQGPEFLTYFQNEAQLEKSRLLSDRFSAERPKGSFSTLEIQRTEQGDSAMYLCASSLRDREEKLFFGSGTQLSVL.

This clonotype has at least ten counts. The J gene is TRBJ1-1, the V gene TRBV9; D is unclear. The CDR3 is made up of 15 amino acids. V shed 4 bases and J shed 6 bases, with 19 bases lying between them. Germline assignment: CDR1 SGDLS and CDR2 YYNGEE. CDR3: CASSPQEIMRAEAFF. In DNA, the CDR3 is TGTGCCAGCAGCCCCCAAGAAATCATGAGGGCTGAAGCTTTCTTT. The complete variable domain, with remaining parts taken from reference TRBV9 and TRBJ1-1, reads DSGVTQTPKHLITATGQRVTLRCSPRSGDLSVYWYQQSLDQGLQFLIQYYNGEERAKGNILERFSAQQFPDLHSELNLSSLELGDSALYFCASSPQEIMRAEAFFGQGTRLTVV.